These 26 T cell receptor beta chains were all obtained from the same sample, sequenced in a study of regulatory T cells in long-lasting Graves disease (TCRdb year 2021). The time point label for this specimen denotes: newly diagnosed GD, antithyroid drugs for less than 3 months. RNA was extracted from PBMCs in TRIzol for both TCR sequencing and RNA sequencing. Preparation of the library involved multiplex PCR. TCRdb lists the instrument as Illumina HiSeq 4000. CDR3 regions were amplified by Arm-PCR with iRepertoire HTBI primers to construct TCR beta libraries. TCRdb trimmed public reads at Q25 via fastp, called clones via MiXCR and kept in-frame beta chains. All rows with the same CDR3 protein become a single entry with the most common DNA and genes. This sample is represented by around 240,000 distinct CDR3 sequences; approximately 20% of them were singletons. The ten most abundant clones make up roughly 15% of the sample.

Another study also made use of these data, one on T cells in Graves' hyperthyroidism and ophthalmopathy.

Sequencing was performed on peripheral blood mononuclear cells (PBMCs), taken at new diagnosis, from a patient treated with antithyroid drugs. These receptors all stem from a woman aged 25 to 39 with Graves disease. Donor details come from another sample of the same person, matched by shared clones.

The chain couples TRBV20-1 to TRBJ2-1; 8 bases match TRBD2. The germline V gene encodes CDR1 DFQATT and CDR2 SNEGSKA (reference sequence). The V gene end was trimmed by 3 bases and the J gene end by 7 bases; junction bases not matched to a gene: 5. The CDR3 spans 13 residues. For the CDR3, the DNA is TGCAGTGCTAGCGGGGGGGGGCGGAATGAGCAGTTCTTC. Amino acid sequence: CSASGGGRNEQFF.

This chain uses TRBV6-1 with TRBJ1-4; 8 nucleotides align to TRBD1. The CDR3 totals 14 residues. Trimming took 6 bases from V and 7 from J; bases not matched to a gene: 7. Germline values: CDR1 MNHNS, CDR2 SASEGT. The CDR3 DNA reads TGTGCCAGCAGGAGGGACAGGTGGGCTGAAAAACTGTTTTTT. Translation gives CASRRDRWAEKLFF.

This clonotype was seen repeatedly, ten times or more. J is TRBJ2-7 and V is TRBV12-3 or TRBV12-4; 8 nucleotides line up with TRBD2. J gave up 3 bases and V 8 bases, and 9 bases lay outside the gene matches. The CDR3 spans 14 residues. The CDR3 reads CASSTAGGDYEQYF. DNA for the CDR3: TGTGCCAGCTCCACGGCGGGGGGCGACTACGAGCAGTACTTC.

This clonotype was seen a few times. This chain joins TRBV5-5 and TRBJ1-6; no clear D gene. CDR3 length: 17 residues. Germline V gene data show CDR1 as SGHKS and CDR2 as YYEKEE (reference sequence). Trimming pared 4 bases from V and 8 bases from J, leaving 22 bases between. This CDR3 reads CASSPNFVRIVDSPLHF. The CDR3 region has the DNA TGTGCCAGCAGCCCAAATTTCGTACGGATAGTAGATTCACCCCTCCACTTT.

This clonotype showed up many times. The chain uses TRBV18 and TRBJ2-1, with 7 bases that match TRBD1. With 3 bases clipped from V and 2 bases from J, the junction kept 4 bases outside the gene matches. The CDR3 consists of 15 residues. Germline V CDR1 and CDR2: KGHSH, LQKENI. The CDR3 protein is CASSPGTETYNEQFF. CDR3 DNA: TGTGCCAGCTCACCGGGGACAGAGACCTACAATGAGCAGTTCTTC. Together with reference TRBV18 and TRBJ2-1, the CDR3 gives the full variable domain: NAGVMQNPRHLVRRRGQEARLRCSPMKGHSHVYWYRQLPEEGLKFMVYLQKENIIDESGMPKERFSAEFPKEGPSILRIQQVVRGDSAAYFCASSPGTETYNEQFFGPGTRLTVL.

This rearrangement joins TRBV2 to TRBJ2-1; the D gene is possibly TRBD1 (6 bases). Germline CDR1 reads SNHLY; CDR2 reads FYNNEI. This CDR3 is built from 14 residues. For the CDR3, the DNA is TGTCTCCAGCGACAGGACAACTCCTACAATGAGCAGTTCTTC. Translation: CLQRQDNSYNEQFF.

This clonotype was detected many times. This rearrangement joins TRBV19 to TRBJ1-1, with D hard to call. Trimming removed 5 bases from V and 11 bases from J, with 18 bases in between. This CDR3 spans 13 amino acids. Germline V gene lookup returns CDR1 LNHDA and CDR2 SQIVND (reference sequence). CDR3 coding DNA: TGTGCCAGTAGTCCACCCAGTGGGCCGAATGCTTTCTTT. It is translated as CASSPPSGPNAFF.

This clonotype was seen many times. V usage is TRBV10-3 and J usage is TRBJ1-1, with D possibly matching TRBD1 (6 bases). V lost 3 bases and J 4 bases, leaving 6 bases between the germline ends. Germline V gene data show CDR1 as ENHRY and CDR2 as SYGVKD. The CDR3 has 12 residues. This chain's CDR3 is CAISDRGTEAFF. The CDR3 coding sequence is TGTGCCATCAGTGACAGGGGCACTGAAGCTTTCTTT.

This clonotype has just a few counts. The chain links TRBV7-2 to TRBJ2-3, with TRBD1 matching over 12 bases. Germline CDR1 is SGHTA and CDR2 is FQGNSA. The CDR3 consists of 14 residues. V was clipped by 5 bases and J by 4 bases; unmatched bases: 1. DNA of the CDR3: TGTGCCAGCAGCCGGGACAGGGGGCCAGATACGCAGTATTTT. As protein: CASSRDRGPDTQYF.

This clonotype was counted ten times or more. The chain couples TRBV20-1 to TRBJ1-5; weak D call: TRBD1 (5 bases). Looked up from germline, CDR1 is DFQATT and CDR2 is SNEGSKA (reference sequence). Trimming stripped 5 bases from V and 5 bases from J, with 19 bases between. The length of the CDR3 is 15 residues. CDR3 bases: TGCAGTGCTGGGGGACGGCTAAAGCGGGATCAGCCCCAGCATTTT. Translated: CSAGGRLKRDQPQHF.

This clonotype was counted ten times or more. This chain links TRBV7-8 with TRBJ1-2; TRBD1 aligns across 7 bases. Trimming removed 5 bases from V and 5 bases from J; junction bases left unmatched: 8. The CDR3 is made up of 14 amino acids. CDR1 SGHVS and CDR2 FQNEAQ come from the germline V gene. DNA for the CDR3: TGTGCCAGCAGCGGATGGGACAGCGCGTATGGCTACACCTTC. This gives the protein CASSGWDSAYGYTF.

This clonotype came up many times. This chain links TRBV6-1 with TRBJ2-7, with 8 bases matching TRBD1. The germline gives CDR1 MNHNS, CDR2 SASEGT. J was trimmed by 2 bases and V by 6 bases; bases with no gene match: 6. The CDR3 totals 14 residues. The CDR3 loop reads CASRSQGAPYEQYF. The CDR3 bases are TGTGCCAGCAGATCGCAGGGGGCCCCCTACGAGCAGTACTTC.

This clonotype has ten or more counts. This chain connects TRBV18 to TRBJ2-2; D is unclear. V gave up 6 bases and J gave up 4 bases, with 15 bases separating them. Germline CDR1 is KGHSH and CDR2 is LQKENI. This CDR3 has 15 amino acids. CDR3 amino acids: CASSQHGPGTGELFF. The CDR3 nucleotides are TGTGCCAGCTCTCAACACGGACCCGGCACCGGGGAGCTGTTTTTT.

This clonotype was seen at least ten times. V gene TRBV6-9 combines with J gene TRBJ1-1; no clear D. Trimming pared 3 bases from V and 3 bases from J, leaving 17 bases between. Germline V lookup: CDR1 MNHGY, CDR2 SVAAGI. There are 16 residues in the CDR3. The CDR3 nucleotides read TGTGCCAGCAGTTACCAAGGACTAAAGACGGACACTGAAGCTTTCTTT. Amino acid sequence: CASSYQGLKTDTEAFF.

The sample holds many counts of this clonotype. This rearrangement joins TRBV3-1 to TRBJ2-5, with a tentative D call TRBD1 (6 bases). There are 17 residues in the CDR3. Germline V gene data show CDR1 as LGHDT and CDR2 as YNNKEL (reference sequence). Trimming pared 1 base from V and 3 bases from J, leaving 18 bases between. The CDR3 coding sequence is TGTGCCAGCAGCCAAGCCAGGTTCGGGGCAGGGGAAGAGACCCAGTACTTC. This codes for CASSQARFGAGEETQYF.

This clonotype was counted a few times. The genes are TRBV19 and TRBJ1-5; D perhaps matches TRBD1 (5 bases). The CDR3 totals 16 residues. Per the germline V gene, CDR1 is LNHDA and CDR2 is SQIVND (reference sequence). Trimming shortened V by 4 bases and J by 6 bases, and 19 bases separated the two germline ends. The CDR3 sequence is CASSNLSGGARQPQHF. The CDR3 DNA follows: TGTGCCAGTAGTAACCTTTCCGGAGGGGCTCGTCAGCCCCAGCATTTT.

This clonotype occurred many times. The chain employs TRBV4-2 and TRBJ1-1; D is uncertain. CDR3 length equals 13 residues. Per the germline V gene, CDR1 is LGHNA and CDR2 is YNFKEQ. The V end lost 1 base, the J end lost 5 bases, and 8 bases lay between the germline ends. Here the CDR3 DNA reads TGTGCCAGCAGCCAAGCGGAGAGTACTGAAGCTTTCTTT. Translated: CASSQAESTEAFF.

This clonotype appeared a few times. Here the CDR3 reads CAIGGGVEQFF. CDR3 in DNA: TGTGCCATCGGCGGGGGGGTTGAGCAGTTCTTC. This rearrangement joins TRBV2 to TRBJ2-1; 9 bases align to TRBD2. The V gene's germline CDR1 is SNHLY and CDR2 FYNNEI. After removal of 10 bases from V and 9 bases from J, the junction contained 4 bases not matched to a gene. CDR3 length: 11 residues.

In its sample, this clonotype was seen many times. Compared with germline, one end of the junction differs, possibly owing to a read error. V usage is TRBV7-8 and J usage is TRBJ1-5, with TRBD1 identical over 9 bases. CDR3 length equals 17 residues. Germline V gives CDR1 SGHVS, CDR2 FQNEAQ. The CDR3 DNA reads TGTGCCAGCAGCTTAAGGGGGACAGGGATTCCCAATCAGCCTCAGCATTTT. Translated, it gives CASSLRGTGIPNQPQHF.

This clonotype has at least ten counts. V gene TRBV7-2 combines with J gene TRBJ2-2; maybe TRBD2 (6 bases). The CDR3 is 15 amino acids. Trimming removed 1 base at V and 5 bases at J, with 11 bases between. Germline V gene sequence: CDR1 SGHTA, CDR2 FQGNSA. The CDR3 is CASSLVLGGTGELFF. The CDR3 bases are TGTGCCAGCAGCTTAGTACTTGGGGGGACCGGGGAGCTGTTTTTT.

Ten or more counts support this clonotype. This rearrangement joins TRBV6-1 to TRBJ1-6, with D possibly matching TRBD1 (6 bases). Germline CDR1 and CDR2: MNHNS and SASEGT. CDR3 size: 15 residues. Trimming left V 4 bases short and J 5 bases short, with 12 bases between. Here the CDR3 DNA reads TGTGCCAGCAGTGGATACAGGGAGAATAATTCACCCCTCCACTTT. Its protein is CASSGYRENNSPLHF.

The chain joins TRBV20-1 to TRBJ1-3; D is unclear. This CDR3 region has 12 residues. Germline lookup yields CDR1 DFQATT and CDR2 SNEGSKA (reference sequence). Trimming removed 2 bases from V and 7 bases from J, with 9 bases in between. CDR3 sequence reads: CSARQFMNTIYF. The CDR3 DNA sequence: TGCAGTGCTAGACAGTTTATGAACACCATATATTTT.

Many counts were recorded for this clonotype. The chain uses TRBV12-3 or TRBV12-4 and TRBJ1-4, with TRBD1 as a possible D gene (6 bases). This CDR3 spans 14 amino acids. The V and J ends lost 6 bases and 5 bases respectively, with 13 bases between them. CDR3 DNA sequence: TGTGCCAGCAGACAGGGACGGGGGAATGAAAAACTGTTTTTT. It codes for CASRQGRGNEKLFF.

This clonotype has ten or more counts. The rearrangement joins TRBV2 to TRBJ1-1; D is possibly TRBD1 (6 bases). The CDR3 covers 16 residues. Trimming left V 5 bases short and J 1 base short, with 17 bases between. CDR1 and CDR2 from the germline V gene are SNHLY and FYNNEI. CDR3: CASSKGAGRGNTEAFF. DNA for the CDR3: TGTGCCAGCAGTAAAGGCGCAGGCAGGGGGAACACTGAAGCTTTCTTT.

This clonotype was counted at least ten times. The chain employs TRBV3-1 and TRBJ2-1; TRBD2 agrees at 9 bases. The germline CDR1 and CDR2 sequences are LGHDT and YNNKEL (reference sequence). The CDR3 totals 17 residues. V gave up 3 bases and J gave up 6 bases; unmatched junction bases: 12. CDR3 sequence reads: CASSHVWGGGAGNEQFF. The DNA of the CDR3 is TGTGCCAGCAGCCACGTTTGGGGCGGGGGGGCCGGCAATGAGCAGTTCTTC.

This clonotype occurred many times. CDR3 bases: TGCGCCAGCAGCCCCGCCTTTGGACAGAACTACAATGAGCAGTTCTTC. Translation: CASSPAFGQNYNEQFF. The chain joins TRBV4-1 to TRBJ2-1, with D possibly being TRBD1 (6 bases). The CDR3 consists of 16 residues. Germline V gives CDR1 MGHRA, CDR2 YSYEKL. Trimming cost V 4 bases and J 3 bases, with 16 bases left between them.